This is a list of T cell receptor beta chains from one sample in a study of OX40 agonist ivuxolimab in advanced cancers. Assay: immunoSEQ multiplex PCR; the TCRdb copy retains only in-frame clones and omits some. The sample consists of over 45,000 clones, roughly four fifths of them appearing once. The sequencing here drew on CD4+ or CD8+ T cells sorted from blood, taken in a trial of the OX40 agonist ivuxolimab. The source of these receptors is an adult with an advanced solid tumor such as melanoma, head and neck, liver or kidney cancer. Both conserved end residues are part of each CDR3.

CDR3	V	J
CASSEGQLIYGYTF	TRBV5-1	TRBJ1-2
CASCQGVTNEKLFF	TRBV2	TRBJ1-4
CASSVAPGQGADRYNEQFF	TRBV9	TRBJ2-1
CASSSAGRTYEQYF	TRBV19	TRBJ2-7
CASSPPGPNQPQHF	TRBV18	TRBJ1-5
CASSVSGSGNSGNTIYF	TRBV9	TRBJ1-3
CAWSVLGISSEKLFF	TRBV30	TRBJ1-4
CASREDIRSQRNQPQHF	TRBV2	TRBJ1-5
CASGFPLGVNTDTQYF	TRBV12-5	TRBJ2-3
CASSSAYRGYTF	TRBV7-2	TRBJ1-2
CSVGRGATKAFF	TRBV29-1	TRBJ1-1
CASSQTPFGGSIYEQYF	TRBV4-3	TRBJ2-7
CASSFIGAGEQYF	TRBV11-3	TRBJ2-7
CASSPPYPDTQYF	TRBV18	TRBJ2-3
CASSLLGERSYEQYF	TRBV7-2	TRBJ2-7
CASSFSWSSYNEQFF	TRBV6-5	TRBJ2-1
CASSFNRGPNSPLHF	TRBV5-6	TRBJ1-6
CASSTRDGFQDTQYF	TRBV9	TRBJ2-3
CASSLRGGNTEAFF	TRBV13	TRBJ1-1
CASSWTSGRAIAGELFF	TRBV7-2	TRBJ2-2
CASSPKPGQGRETQYF	TRBV18	TRBJ2-5
CASSQEGNRYNEQFF	TRBV14	TRBJ2-1
CASSLSGRRETQYF	TRBV7-3	TRBJ2-5
CASQRGENYGYTF	TRBV7-9	TRBJ1-2
CATSRGLRADRGGTEAFF	TRBV15	TRBJ1-1
CASTLQGGNTEAFF	TRBV2	TRBJ1-1
CASRAGLLSYEQYF	TRBV6-6	TRBJ2-7
CASSYHSGEGSPLHF	TRBV6-5	TRBJ1-6
CASSLGGGFKQYF	TRBV11-2	TRBJ2-7
CASSLVGNGGYTF	TRBV11-2	TRBJ1-2
CATVVGSYEQYF	TRBV28	TRBJ2-7
CAGGTTGNGEQFF	TRBV2	TRBJ2-1
CASSQTPLHRDRGYTQYF	TRBV18	TRBJ2-3
CAWSVPRLDEQYF	TRBV30	TRBJ2-7
CASSWSSGDTDTQYF	TRBV6-1	TRBJ2-3
CATSREGSGANVLTF	TRBV15	TRBJ2-6
CASRRIGQANTEAFF	TRBV7-8	TRBJ1-1
CASSRGGQLMYEQYF	TRBV11-2	TRBJ2-7
CASSLSVGVKGNQPQHF	TRBV5-4	TRBJ1-5
CASSLQGNTGELFF	TRBV7-3	TRBJ2-2
CASSFGQGLYGYTF	TRBV6-5	TRBJ1-2
CASSQRGVSGYNEQFF	TRBV4-2	TRBJ2-1
CASSEGGGRNQPQHF	TRBV6-1	TRBJ1-5
CASSIGGRSMVSGYTF	TRBV19	TRBJ1-2
CASSSRTVPQETQYF	TRBV7-2	TRBJ2-5
CASSWNTEAFF	TRBV21-1	TRBJ1-1
CASSLGAQVVRTQYF	TRBV7-2	TRBJ2-5
CASSSVYEQYF	TRBV7-2	TRBJ2-7
CASSQSRANVLTF	TRBV7-6	TRBJ2-6
CASSYGGRTYEQYF	TRBV6-5	.
CASSLGHSNTEAFF	TRBV7-3	TRBJ1-1
CASSLLLDNSYEQYF	TRBV5-1	TRBJ2-7
CASSLSGLALTDTQYF	TRBV27	TRBJ2-3